One sample yielded the 11 T cell receptor beta chains listed below, sequenced in a study of blood T cell repertoires in COVID-19. TCRdb keeps only in-frame clones here, not all; method: immunoSEQ multiplex PCR. The sample holds 490,000 or so clones, 70% to 90% seen once. Sequencing was done on a sample of PBMCs or T cells enriched from blood (not recorded which). The receptors derive from a woman in her fifties or sixties who had recovered from COVID-19.

The CDR3 nucleotides are TGTGCCAGCAGCCAAAGCGGGGGGCGCGGGGGGACCCAGTACTTC. Protein: CASSQSGGRGGTQYF. The chain joins TRBV7-7 to TRBJ2-5, with 9 bases matching TRBD2. Trimming removed 5 bases from V and 7 bases from J; junction bases left unmatched: 11. The CDR3 is 15 residues long. Germline loops: CDR1 SSHAT, CDR2 FNYEAQ (reference sequence).

The rearrangement uses TRBV24-1 and TRBJ1-1; tentative D call: TRBD1 (6 bases). The CDR3 has 14 amino acids. V was pared by 4 bases and J by 7 bases, with 15 bases between. Germline CDR1 is KGHDR and CDR2 is SFDVKD. The CDR3 region has the DNA TGTGCCACCAGTGAAAAAGGGGGGGGAGGTGAAGCTTTCTTT. Translating it yields CATSEKGGGGEAFF.

V and J are TRBV7-6 and TRBJ2-1; 9 bases align to TRBD1. Germline CDR1 reads SGHVS; CDR2 reads FNYEAQ. The length of the CDR3 is 17 residues. The junction had 9 bases not matched to a gene; V was cut back by 4 bases and J by 2 bases. The CDR3 DNA is TGTGCCAGCAGCTCAATCCCGGGACAGGGAGCCTACAATGAGCAGTTCTTC. It is translated as CASSSIPGQGAYNEQFF.

The chain uses TRBV4-1 and TRBJ2-2; D is possibly TRBD2 (5 bases). V lost 3 bases and J lost 0, with 11 bases in between. The germline gives CDR1 MGHRA, CDR2 YSYEKL. CDR3 length: 16 residues. CDR3 nucleotides: TGCGCCAGCAGCCAGAGCGGACGGACGAACACCGGGGAGCTGTTTTTT. Its protein product is CASSQSGRTNTGELFF.

This clone has just one count. The chain uses TRBV29-1 and TRBJ1-2; no clear D gene. V was trimmed by 5 bases and J by 4 bases, leaving 8 bases between them. This CDR3 is built from 11 residues. Germline assignment: CDR1 SQVTM and CDR2 ANQGSEA. The CDR3 nucleotides are TGCAGCGTTAACCGGGGCTATGGCTACACCTTC. This translates into CSVNRGYGYTF.

The gene calls are TRBV7-9 and TRBJ1-2, with D possibly being TRBD1 (5 bases). Trimming took off 5 bases at V and 6 bases at J, with 16 bases between the two ends. CDR1 and CDR2 from the germline V gene are SEHNR and FQNEAQ (reference sequence). This CDR3 has 14 residues. CDR3 residues: CASSPAQDVNGYTF. The CDR3 nucleotides read TGTGCCAGCAGCCCTGCACAGGACGTGAATGGCTACACCTTC.

The chain recombines TRBV5-6 with TRBJ1-1, with a weak D call TRBD1 (5 bases). The germline gives CDR1 SGHDT, CDR2 YYEEEE. The CDR3 has 13 residues. V was trimmed by 1 base and J by 4 bases, leaving 8 bases between them. The CDR3 nucleotides read TGTGCCAGCAGCTTGCCGGGGGGCACTGAAGCTTTCTTT. Amino acid sequence: CASSLPGGTEAFF.

The CDR3 sequence: CASSSGQAPTNYGYTF. The CDR3 coding sequence is TGCGCCAGCAGCTCAGGACAGGCTCCCACTAACTATGGCTACACCTTC. This sequence joins TRBV5-1 and TRBJ1-2; 7 bases are a match to TRBD1. In germline, CDR1 is SGHRS, CDR2 YFSETQ. The V and J ends lost 3 bases and 0 bases, in that order; junction bases with no gene match: 8. CDR3 size: 16 residues.

The J gene is TRBJ2-7, the V gene TRBV5-1; 15 bases line up with TRBD2. Germline lookup yields CDR1 SGHRS and CDR2 YFSETQ. This CDR3 is built from 15 residues. With V trimmed by 4 bases and J by 4 bases, 3 bases remained unmatched. The CDR3 region is CASSGTSGGSYEQYF. For the CDR3, the DNA is TGCGCCAGCAGCGGGACTAGCGGGGGGTCGTACGAGCAGTACTTC.

This clone showed up just a few times. The chain has TRBV6-1 and TRBJ1-5, with D maybe TRBD1 (5 bases). Trimming stripped 3 bases from V and 2 bases from J, with 14 bases between. This CDR3 spans 16 amino acids. Per the germline V gene, CDR1 is MNHNS and CDR2 is SASEGT. CDR3: CASSDQGRIGNQPQHF. In nucleotides, the CDR3 is TGTGCCAGCAGTGACCAGGGTAGAATTGGCAATCAGCCCCAGCATTTT.

This clone was recorded only once. J is TRBJ2-4 and V is TRBV5-6; TRBD1 matches at 7 bases. Germline lookup yields CDR1 SGHDT and CDR2 YYEEEE. J gave up 2 bases and V 3 bases, and 8 bases lay outside the gene matches. CDR3 size: 16 residues. The CDR3: CASSYRQGWSKNIQYF. The CDR3 DNA reads TGTGCCAGCAGCTACCGACAGGGCTGGTCCAAAAACATTCAGTACTTC.